The present entry profiles one T cell receptor beta chain with its context. This record belongs to a study of cytomegalovirus exposure and HLA in healthy donors. The CDR3 contains 15 residues. Germline lookup yields CDR1 MNHNS and CDR2 SASEGT. V dropped 5 bases and J dropped 5; count of bases not matched to a gene: 9. PCR amplification relied on 60 Vbeta primers (plus 13 Jbeta primers). The protocol was immunoSEQ multiplex PCR, while the TCRdb copy is restricted to in-frame clones and leaves out a portion. The sample records about 100,000 clones, about 80% being singletons. Material: PBMCs. V gene TRBV6-1 combines with J gene TRBJ1-1; TRBD1 agrees at 9 bases. This TCR derives from a man in his fifties in good health and CMV-seropositive. DNA for the CDR3: TGTGCCAGCAGTACCCTGGACAGGGGACGGACTGAAGCTTTCTTT. This sequence encodes CASSTLDRGRTEAFF.